These 9 T cell receptor beta chains originate from one sample sequenced in a study of control samples from healthy donors and cancer patients. The table came from immunoSEQ multiplex PCR; TCRdb's copy has only in-frame clones and leaves some out. The table lists more than 95,000 clones, roughly 84% of them singletons, with around 9.4% in the top ten. The sequenced material came from blood. These receptors all come from a middle-aged man in good health.

The chain recombines TRBV5-1 with TRBJ1-2; D is unresolved. The germline V and J ends were trimmed by 0 bases and 6 bases, with 9 bases remaining between them. The CDR3 runs 13 residues. CDR1 is SGHRS and CDR2 is YFSETQ in the germline V gene. For the CDR3, the DNA is TGCGCCAGCAGCTTGGGTGGGCCCGATGGCTACACCTTC. Its protein product is CASSLGGPDGYTF.

This chain uses TRBV9 with TRBJ2-7, with TRBD1 matching 9 bases. Germline V gene data show CDR1 as SGDLS and CDR2 as YYNGEE. The V gene end was trimmed by 4 bases and the J gene end by 7 bases; junction bases not matched to a gene: 12. CDR3 length: 15 amino acids. The CDR3 nucleotides read TGTGCCAGCAGCCCACCACAGGGGGCGCAAGGGGAGCAGTACTTC. Its translation is CASSPPQGAQGEQYF. Full variable domain (remainder filled in from reference TRBV9 and TRBJ2-7): DSGVTQTPKHLITATGQRVTLRCSPRSGDLSVYWYQQSLDQGLQFLIQYYNGEERAKGNILERFSAQQFPDLHSELNLSSLELGDSALYFCASSPPQGAQGEQYFGPGTRLTVT.

This sequence joins TRBV5-4 and TRBJ2-7, with D perhaps TRBD1 (7 bases). The CDR3 totals 15 residues. V lost 2 bases and J lost 5, with 17 bases in between. CDR1 is SGHNT and CDR2 is YYREEE in the germline V gene (reference sequence). CDR3 in DNA: TGTGCCAGCAGCTTCCGACAGGGAGGTTTCGACGAGCAGTACTTC. This gives the protein CASSFRQGGFDEQYF. Full variable domain (rest looked up from reference TRBV5-4 and TRBJ2-7): ETGVTQSPTHLIKTRGQQVTLRCSSQSGHNTVSWYQQALGQGPQFIFQYYREEENGRGNFPPRFSGLQFPNYSSELNVNALELDDSALYLCASSFRQGGFDEQYFGPGTRLTVT.

The chain combines TRBV7-2 with TRBJ2-1, with D tentatively TRBD2 (6 bases). V was clipped by 10 bases and J by 12 bases, with 13 bases between them. Looked up from germline, CDR1 is SGHTA and CDR2 is FQGNSA. The CDR3 length is 10 residues. The CDR3 DNA reads as TGTGCCATCCCGGGGGATCGGCAGTTCTTC. Its translation is CAIPGDRQFF.

The rearrangement links TRBV14 to TRBJ2-3, with 7 bases fitting TRBD1. Germline-derived CDR1 and CDR2 are SGHDN and FVKESK. V trimming: 0 bases; J trimming: 1 base; junction bases outside the gene matches: 4. CDR3 length equals 16 residues. CDR3 sequence (DNA): TGTGCCAGCAGCCAAGATAGGGGGACAGGCACAGATACGCAGTATTTT. It yields the protein CASSQDRGTGTDTQYF.

This clone was observed a few times. The same CDR3 is also encoded by other DNA sequences in this sample. CDR3 nucleotide sequence: TGCGCCAGCAGCTTGGACAGCACTAATGAAAAACTGTTTTTT. It encodes CASSLDSTNEKLFF. The V and J genes are TRBV5-1 and TRBJ1-4; D gene ambiguous. The CDR3 contains 14 residues. The germline V and J ends were trimmed by 0 bases and 2 bases, with 5 bases remaining between them. Looked up from germline, CDR1 is SGHRS and CDR2 is YFSETQ.

V gene TRBV11-3 combines with J gene TRBJ1-5; D remains ambiguous. Germline V gene data show CDR1 as SGHNT and CDR2 as YENEEA. The CDR3 extends over 14 amino acids. The ends were cut back, 3 bases at V and 3 bases at J, with 9 bases in the middle. CDR3 DNA: TGTGCCAGCAGCTTGGACGGCTACAATCAGCCCCAGCATTTT. It codes for CASSLDGYNQPQHF.

This chain uses TRBV4-3 with TRBJ2-7; D perhaps matches TRBD1 (5 bases). The CDR3 has 15 residues. Germline CDR1 and CDR2: LGHNA and YSLEER. The V end was cut by 0 bases, the J end by 3 bases, with 12 bases between. CDR3 coding DNA: TGCGCCAGCAGCCAAGATCGGCAGGGAAACTACGAGCAGTACTTC. Its translation is CASSQDRQGNYEQYF.

The chain carries TRBV7-9 and TRBJ2-7; 7 bases align to TRBD2. The germline gives CDR1 SEHNR, CDR2 FQNEAQ (reference sequence). The length of the CDR3 is 13 residues. Trimming cost V 5 bases and J 5 bases; bases outside gene matches: 6. The CDR3 DNA is TGTGCCAGCAGCCCATCGGGGGGTAACGAGCAGTACTTC. It translates to CASSPSGGNEQYF.